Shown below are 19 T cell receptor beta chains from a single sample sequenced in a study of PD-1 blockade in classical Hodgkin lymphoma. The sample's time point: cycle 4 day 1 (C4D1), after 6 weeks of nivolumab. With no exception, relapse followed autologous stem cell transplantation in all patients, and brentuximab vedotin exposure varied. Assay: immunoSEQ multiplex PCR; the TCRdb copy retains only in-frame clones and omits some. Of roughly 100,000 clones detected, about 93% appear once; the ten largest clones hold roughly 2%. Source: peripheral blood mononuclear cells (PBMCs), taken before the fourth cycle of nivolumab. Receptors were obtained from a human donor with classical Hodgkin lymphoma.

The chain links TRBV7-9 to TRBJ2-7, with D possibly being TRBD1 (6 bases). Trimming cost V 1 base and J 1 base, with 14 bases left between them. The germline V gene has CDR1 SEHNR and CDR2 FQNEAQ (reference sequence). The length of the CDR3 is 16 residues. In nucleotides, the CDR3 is TGTGCCAGCAGCTTAGGTCGACAGGCTAAATCCTACGAGCAGTACTTC. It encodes CASSLGRQAKSYEQYF.

The CDR3 protein is CSVLGQEDTEAFF. The CDR3 DNA reads TGCAGCGTGCTCGGTCAAGAGGACACTGAAGCTTTCTTT. V is TRBV29-1 and J is TRBJ1-1; D unresolved. The CDR3 has 13 residues. Germline-derived CDR1 and CDR2 are SQVTM and ANQGSEA. V was trimmed by 6 bases and J by 3 bases, leaving 14 bases between them.

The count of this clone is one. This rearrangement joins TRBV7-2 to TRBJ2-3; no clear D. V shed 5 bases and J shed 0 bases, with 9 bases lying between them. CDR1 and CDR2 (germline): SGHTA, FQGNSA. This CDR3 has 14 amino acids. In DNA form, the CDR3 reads TGTGCCAGCAGCCTTCTGACTAGCACAGATACGCAGTATTTT. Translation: CASSLLTSTDTQYF.

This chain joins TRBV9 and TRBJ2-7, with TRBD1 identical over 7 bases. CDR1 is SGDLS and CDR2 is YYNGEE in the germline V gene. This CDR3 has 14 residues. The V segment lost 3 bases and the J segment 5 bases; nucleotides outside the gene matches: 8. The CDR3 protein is CASSGQGGVNEQYF. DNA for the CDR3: TGTGCCAGCAGCGGACAGGGTGGTGTCAACGAGCAGTACTTC.

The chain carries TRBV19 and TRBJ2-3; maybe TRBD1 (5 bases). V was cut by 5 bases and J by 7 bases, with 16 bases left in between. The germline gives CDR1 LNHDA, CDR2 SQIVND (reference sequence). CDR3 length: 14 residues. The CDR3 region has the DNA TGTGCCAGTAGTGCGCAGGGTGAAGGGAATACGCAGTATTTT. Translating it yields CASSAQGEGNTQYF.

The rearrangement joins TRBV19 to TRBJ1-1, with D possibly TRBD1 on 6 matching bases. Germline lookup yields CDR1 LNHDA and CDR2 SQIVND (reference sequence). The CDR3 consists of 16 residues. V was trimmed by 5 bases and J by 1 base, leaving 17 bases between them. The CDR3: CASSPPGVGPNTEAFF. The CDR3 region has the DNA TGTGCCAGTAGTCCCCCAGGGGTGGGTCCGAACACTGAAGCTTTCTTT.

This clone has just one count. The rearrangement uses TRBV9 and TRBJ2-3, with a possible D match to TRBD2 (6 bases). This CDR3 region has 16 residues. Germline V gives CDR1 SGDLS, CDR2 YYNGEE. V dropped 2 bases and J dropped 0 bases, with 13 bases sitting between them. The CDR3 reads CASSVGGAASTDTQYF. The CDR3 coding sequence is TGTGCCAGCAGCGTGGGCGGGGCAGCAAGCACAGATACGCAGTATTTT.

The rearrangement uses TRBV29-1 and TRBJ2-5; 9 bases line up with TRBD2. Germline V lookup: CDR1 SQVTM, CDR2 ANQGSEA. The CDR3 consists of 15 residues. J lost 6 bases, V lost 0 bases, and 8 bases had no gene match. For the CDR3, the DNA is TGCAGCGTTGAAGATCGTGCGGGAGGGCCGCAGACCCAGTACTTC. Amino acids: CSVEDRAGGPQTQYF. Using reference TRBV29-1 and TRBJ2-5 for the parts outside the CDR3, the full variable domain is SAVISQKPSRDICQRGTSLTIQCQVDSQVTMMFWYRQQPGQSLTLIATANQGSEATYESGFVIDKFPISRPNLTFSTLTVSNMSPEDSSIYLCSVEDRAGGPQTQYFGPGTRLLVL.

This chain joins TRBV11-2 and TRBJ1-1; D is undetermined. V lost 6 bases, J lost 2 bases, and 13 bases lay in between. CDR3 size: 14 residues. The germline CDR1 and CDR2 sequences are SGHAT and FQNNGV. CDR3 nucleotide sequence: TGTGCCAGCAGTCATTGGAACACAAACACTGAAGCTTTCTTT. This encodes CASSHWNTNTEAFF.

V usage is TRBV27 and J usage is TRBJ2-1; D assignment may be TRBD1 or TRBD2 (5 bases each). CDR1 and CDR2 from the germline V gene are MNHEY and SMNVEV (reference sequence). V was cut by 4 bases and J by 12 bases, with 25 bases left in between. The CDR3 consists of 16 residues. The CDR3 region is CASSYLRPGQNSAQFF. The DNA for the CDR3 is TGTGCCAGCAGTTACCTACGACCGGGGCAAAATAGCGCGCAGTTCTTC.

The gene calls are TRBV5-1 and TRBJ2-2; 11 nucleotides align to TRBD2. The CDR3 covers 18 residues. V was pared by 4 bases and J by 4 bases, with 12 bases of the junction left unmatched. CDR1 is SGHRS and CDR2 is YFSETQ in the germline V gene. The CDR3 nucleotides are TGCGCCAGCAGCGGGAACTTAGCGGGAGGGCCGGGCACCGGGGAGCTGTTTTTT. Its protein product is CASSGNLAGGPGTGELFF.

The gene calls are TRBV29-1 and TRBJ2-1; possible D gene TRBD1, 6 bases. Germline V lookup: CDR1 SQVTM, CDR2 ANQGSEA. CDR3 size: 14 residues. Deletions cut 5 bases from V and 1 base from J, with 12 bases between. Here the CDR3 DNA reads TGCAGCGTTAGGGGGACCACGTCCTACAATGAGCAGTTCTTC. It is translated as CSVRGTTSYNEQFF.

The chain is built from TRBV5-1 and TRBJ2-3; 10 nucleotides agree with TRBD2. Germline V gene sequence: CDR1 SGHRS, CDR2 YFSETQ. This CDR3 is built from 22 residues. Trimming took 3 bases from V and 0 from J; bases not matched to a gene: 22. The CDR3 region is CASSSGNLAGVLGPSSTDTQYF. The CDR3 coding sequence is TGCGCCAGCAGCTCTGGGAATCTAGCGGGAGTTCTGGGACCATCTAGCACAGATACGCAGTATTTT.

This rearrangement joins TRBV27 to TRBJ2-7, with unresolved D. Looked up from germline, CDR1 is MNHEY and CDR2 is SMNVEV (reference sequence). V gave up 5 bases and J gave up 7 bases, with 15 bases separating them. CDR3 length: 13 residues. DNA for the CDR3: TGTGCCAGCAGTAGAGGATGGGGTGGAGAGCAGTACTTC. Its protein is CASSRGWGGEQYF.

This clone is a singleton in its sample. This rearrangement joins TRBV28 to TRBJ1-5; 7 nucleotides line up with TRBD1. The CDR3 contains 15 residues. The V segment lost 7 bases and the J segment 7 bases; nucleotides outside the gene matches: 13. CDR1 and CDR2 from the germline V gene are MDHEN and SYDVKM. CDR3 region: CASTNSRGRPQPQHF. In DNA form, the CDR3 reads TGTGCCAGCACCAATAGTAGGGGGCGGCCCCAGCCCCAGCATTTT.

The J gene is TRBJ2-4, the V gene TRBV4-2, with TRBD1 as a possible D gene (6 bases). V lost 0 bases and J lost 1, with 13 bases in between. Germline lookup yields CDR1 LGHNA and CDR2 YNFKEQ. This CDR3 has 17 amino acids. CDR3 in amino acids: CASSQDIVQGAKNIQYF. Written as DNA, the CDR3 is TGTGCCAGCAGCCAAGATATAGTCCAGGGGGCCAAAAACATTCAGTACTTC.

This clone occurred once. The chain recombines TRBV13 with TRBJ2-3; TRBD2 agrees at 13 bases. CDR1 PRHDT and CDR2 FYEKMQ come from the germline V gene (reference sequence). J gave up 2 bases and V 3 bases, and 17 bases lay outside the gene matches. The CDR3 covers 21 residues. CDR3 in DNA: TGTGCCAGCAGCTTTCGAGTTTTCGATTCGACTAGCGGGAGGTACACAGATACGCAGTATTTT. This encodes CASSFRVFDSTSGRYTDTQYF.

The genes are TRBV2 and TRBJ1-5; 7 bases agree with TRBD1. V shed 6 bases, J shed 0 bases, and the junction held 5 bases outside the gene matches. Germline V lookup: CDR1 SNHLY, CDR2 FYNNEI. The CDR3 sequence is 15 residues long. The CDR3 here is CASSDRAHSNQPQHF. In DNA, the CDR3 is TGTGCCAGCAGCGACAGGGCCCATAGCAATCAGCCCCAGCATTTT.

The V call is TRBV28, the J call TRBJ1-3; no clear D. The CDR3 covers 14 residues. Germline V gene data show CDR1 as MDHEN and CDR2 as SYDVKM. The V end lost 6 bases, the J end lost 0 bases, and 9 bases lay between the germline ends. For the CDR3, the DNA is TGTGCCAGCAGACCCACGAGCTCTGGAAACACCATATATTTT. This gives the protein CASRPTSSGNTIYF.